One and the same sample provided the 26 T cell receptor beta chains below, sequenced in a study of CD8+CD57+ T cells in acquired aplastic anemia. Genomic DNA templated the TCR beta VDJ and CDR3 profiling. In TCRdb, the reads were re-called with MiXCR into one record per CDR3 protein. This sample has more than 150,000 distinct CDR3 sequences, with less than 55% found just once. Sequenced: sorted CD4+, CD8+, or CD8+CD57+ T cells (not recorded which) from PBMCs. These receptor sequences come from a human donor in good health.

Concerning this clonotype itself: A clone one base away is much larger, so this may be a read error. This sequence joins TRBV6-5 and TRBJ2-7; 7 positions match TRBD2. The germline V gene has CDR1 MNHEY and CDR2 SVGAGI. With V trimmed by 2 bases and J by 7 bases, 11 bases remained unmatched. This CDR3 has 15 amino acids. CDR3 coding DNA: TGTGCCAGCAGTTACAGCGTCCCAGCGGGATTTGAGCAGTACTTC. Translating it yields CASSYSVPAGFEQYF.

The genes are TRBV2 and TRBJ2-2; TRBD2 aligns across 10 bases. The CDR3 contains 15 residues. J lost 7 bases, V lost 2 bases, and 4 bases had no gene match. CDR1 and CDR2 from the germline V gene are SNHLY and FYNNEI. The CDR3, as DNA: TGTGCCAGCAGTGAACAGCGGGGGGGCCACGGGGAGCTGTTTTTT. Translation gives CASSEQRGGHGELFF. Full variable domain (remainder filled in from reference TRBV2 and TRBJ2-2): EPEVTQTPSHQVTQMGQEVILRCVPISNHLYFYWYRQILGQKVEFLVSFYNNEISEKSEIFDDQFSVERPDGSNFTLKIRSTKLEDSAMYFCASSEQRGGHGELFFGEGSRLTVL.

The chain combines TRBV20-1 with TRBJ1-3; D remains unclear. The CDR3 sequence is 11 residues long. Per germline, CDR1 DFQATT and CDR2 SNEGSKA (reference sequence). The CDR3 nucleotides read TGCAGCGTAGATTTAGGAAACACCATATATTTT. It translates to CSVDLGNTIYF.

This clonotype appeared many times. CDR3 sequence: CASSLRYGGAYEQYF. In nucleotides, the CDR3 is TGTGCCAGCAGCTTAAGGTACGGGGGGGCCTACGAGCAGTACTTC. The chain carries TRBV11-3 and TRBJ2-7; TRBD2 agrees at 8 bases. The CDR3 runs 15 residues. The V and J ends lost 2 bases and 2 bases, in that order; junction bases with no gene match: 5. Germline CDR1 and CDR2: SGHNT and YENEEA. Full variable domain (remainder filled in from reference TRBV11-3 and TRBJ2-7): EAGVVQSPRYKIIEKKQPVAFWCNPISGHNTLYWYLQNLGQGPELLIRYENEEAVDDSQLPKDRFSAERLKGVDSTLKIQPAELGDSAVYLCASSLRYGGAYEQYFGPGTRLTVT.

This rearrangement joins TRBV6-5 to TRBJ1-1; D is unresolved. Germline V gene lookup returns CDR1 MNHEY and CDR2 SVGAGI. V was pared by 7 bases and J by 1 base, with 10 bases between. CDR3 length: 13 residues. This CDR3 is CASTSSRNTEAFF. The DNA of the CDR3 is TGTGCCAGCACTTCCAGCAGGAACACTGAAGCTTTCTTT.

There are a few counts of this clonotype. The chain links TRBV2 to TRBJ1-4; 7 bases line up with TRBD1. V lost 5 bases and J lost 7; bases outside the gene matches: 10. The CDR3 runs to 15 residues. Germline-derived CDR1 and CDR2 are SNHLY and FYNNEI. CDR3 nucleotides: TGTGCCAGCAGTAGAAGAGGGGGCGAAGGTGAAAAACTGTTTTTT. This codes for CASSRRGGEGEKLFF.

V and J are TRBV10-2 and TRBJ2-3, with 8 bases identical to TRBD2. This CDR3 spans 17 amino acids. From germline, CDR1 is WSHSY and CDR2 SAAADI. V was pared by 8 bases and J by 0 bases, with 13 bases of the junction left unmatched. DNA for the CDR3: TGCGCCAGCTGGTTCCAGGCGGGGGGCCTGAGCACAGATACGCAGTATTTT. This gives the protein CASWFQAGGLSTDTQYF.

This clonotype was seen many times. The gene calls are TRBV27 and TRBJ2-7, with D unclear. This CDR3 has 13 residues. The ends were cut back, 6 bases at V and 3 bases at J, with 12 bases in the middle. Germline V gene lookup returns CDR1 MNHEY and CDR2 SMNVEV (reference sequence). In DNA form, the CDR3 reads TGTGCCAGCAGGAAAAGGACCAGCTACGAGCAGTACTTC. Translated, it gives CASRKRTSYEQYF.

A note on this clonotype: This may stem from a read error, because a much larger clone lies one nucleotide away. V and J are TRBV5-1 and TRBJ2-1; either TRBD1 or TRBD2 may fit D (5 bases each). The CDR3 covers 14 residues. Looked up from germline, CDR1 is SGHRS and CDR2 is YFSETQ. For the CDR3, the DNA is TGCGCCAGCAGCTCCGTCGGAGGTCTGGGGGAGCAGTCCTTC. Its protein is CASSSVGGLGEQSF.

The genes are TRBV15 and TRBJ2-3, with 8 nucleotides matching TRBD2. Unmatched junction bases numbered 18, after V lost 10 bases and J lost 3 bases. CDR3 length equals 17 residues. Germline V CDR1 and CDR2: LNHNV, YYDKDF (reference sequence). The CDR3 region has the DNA TGTGCCAGCGGCCGGGGGGGAGAGAGGGGGAGGACAGATACGCAGTATTTT. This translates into CASGRGGERGRTDTQYF.

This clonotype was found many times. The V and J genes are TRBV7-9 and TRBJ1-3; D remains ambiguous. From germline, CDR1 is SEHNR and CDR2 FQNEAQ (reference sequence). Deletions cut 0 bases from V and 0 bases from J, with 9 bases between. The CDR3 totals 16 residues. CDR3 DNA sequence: TGTGCCAGCAGCTTAGCTGACCGCCGCTCTGGAAACACCATATATTTT. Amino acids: CASSLADRRSGNTIYF.

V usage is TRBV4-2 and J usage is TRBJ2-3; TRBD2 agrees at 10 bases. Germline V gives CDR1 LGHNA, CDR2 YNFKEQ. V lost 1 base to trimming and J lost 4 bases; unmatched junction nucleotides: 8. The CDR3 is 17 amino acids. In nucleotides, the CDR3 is TGTGCCAGCAGCCAAGTGGGGCAGGGACTAGCGCCAGATACGCAGTATTTT. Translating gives CASSQVGQGLAPDTQYF.

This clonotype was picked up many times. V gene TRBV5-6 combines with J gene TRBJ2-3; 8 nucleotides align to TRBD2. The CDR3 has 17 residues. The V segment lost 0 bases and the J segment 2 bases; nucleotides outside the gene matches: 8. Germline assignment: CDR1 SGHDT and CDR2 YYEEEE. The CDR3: CASSLGRPSGPTDTQYF. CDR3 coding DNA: TGTGCCAGCAGCTTGGGTCGGCCTAGCGGGCCCACAGATACGCAGTATTTT. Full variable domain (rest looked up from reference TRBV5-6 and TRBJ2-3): DAGVTQSPTHLIKTRGQQVTLRCSPKSGHDTVSWYQQALGQGPQFIFQYYEEEERQRGNFPDRFSGHQFPNYSSELNVNALLLGDSALYLCASSLGRPSGPTDTQYFGPGTRLTVL.

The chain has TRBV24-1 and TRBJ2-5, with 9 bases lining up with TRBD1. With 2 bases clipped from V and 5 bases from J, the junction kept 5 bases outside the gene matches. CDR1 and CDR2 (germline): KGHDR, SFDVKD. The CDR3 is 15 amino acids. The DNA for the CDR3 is TGTGCCACCAGTGATTCACAGGGGGCGGGGGAGACCCAGTACTTC. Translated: CATSDSQGAGETQYF.

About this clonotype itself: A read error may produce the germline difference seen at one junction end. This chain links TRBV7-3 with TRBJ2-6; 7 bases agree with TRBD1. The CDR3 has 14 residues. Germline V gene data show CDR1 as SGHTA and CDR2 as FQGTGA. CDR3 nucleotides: TGCGCCAGCAGCCCCAGGGGGAATGGCAACGCCCTGACTTTC. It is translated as CASSPRGNGNALTF.

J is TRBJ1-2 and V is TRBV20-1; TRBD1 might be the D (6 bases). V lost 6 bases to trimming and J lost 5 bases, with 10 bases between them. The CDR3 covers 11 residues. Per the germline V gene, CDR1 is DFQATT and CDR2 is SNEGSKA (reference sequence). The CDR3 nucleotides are TGCAGTGCGTCCCAGGGGTATGGCTACACCTTC. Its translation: CSASQGYGYTF.

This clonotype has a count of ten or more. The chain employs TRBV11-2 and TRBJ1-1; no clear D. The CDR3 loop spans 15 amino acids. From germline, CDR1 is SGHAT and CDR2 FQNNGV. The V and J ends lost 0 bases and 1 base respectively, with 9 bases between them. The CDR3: CASSLEESRNTEAFF. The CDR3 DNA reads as TGTGCCAGCAGCTTAGAAGAGTCCCGGAACACTGAAGCTTTCTTT.

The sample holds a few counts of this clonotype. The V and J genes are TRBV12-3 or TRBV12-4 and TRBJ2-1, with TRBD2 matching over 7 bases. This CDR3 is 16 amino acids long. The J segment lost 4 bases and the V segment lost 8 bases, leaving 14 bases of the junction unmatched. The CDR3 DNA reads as TGTGCCAGCGGACCCCGCGAGGGTAGCGGGTACAATGAGCAGTTCTTC. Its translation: CASGPREGSGYNEQFF.

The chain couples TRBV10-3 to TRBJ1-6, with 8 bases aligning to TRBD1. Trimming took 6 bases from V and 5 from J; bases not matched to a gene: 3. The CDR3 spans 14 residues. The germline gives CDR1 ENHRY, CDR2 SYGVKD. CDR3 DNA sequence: TGTGCCATCAGACCGACAGGGGATAATTCACCCCTCCACTTT. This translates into CAIRPTGDNSPLHF.

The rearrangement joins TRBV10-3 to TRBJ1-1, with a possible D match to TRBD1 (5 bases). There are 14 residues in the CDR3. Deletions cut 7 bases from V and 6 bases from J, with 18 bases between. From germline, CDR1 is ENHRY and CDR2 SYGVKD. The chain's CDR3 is CAITGGGGIAEAFF. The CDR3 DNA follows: TGTGCCATCACCGGGGGTGGGGGAATCGCTGAAGCTTTCTTT.

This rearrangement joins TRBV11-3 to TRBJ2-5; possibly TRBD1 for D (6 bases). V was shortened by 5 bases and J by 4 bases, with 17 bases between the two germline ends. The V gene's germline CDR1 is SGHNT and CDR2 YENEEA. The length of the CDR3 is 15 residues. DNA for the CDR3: TGTGCCAGCAGCCAGACAGGAGTTAAAGGAGAGACCCAGTACTTC. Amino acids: CASSQTGVKGETQYF.

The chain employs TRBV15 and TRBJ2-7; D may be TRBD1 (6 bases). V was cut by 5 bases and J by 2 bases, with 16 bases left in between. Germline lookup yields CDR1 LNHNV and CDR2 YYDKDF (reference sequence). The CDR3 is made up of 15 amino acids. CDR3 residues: CATSGDDRQPYEQYF. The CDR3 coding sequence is TGTGCCACCAGCGGGGACGACAGGCAACCCTACGAGCAGTACTTC. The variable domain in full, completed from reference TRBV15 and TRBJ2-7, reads DAMVIQNPRYQVTQFGKPVTLSCSQTLNHNVMYWYQQKSSQAPKLLFHYYDKDFNNEADTPDNFQSRRPNTSFCFLDIRSPGLGDTAMYLCATSGDDRQPYEQYFGPGTRLTVT.

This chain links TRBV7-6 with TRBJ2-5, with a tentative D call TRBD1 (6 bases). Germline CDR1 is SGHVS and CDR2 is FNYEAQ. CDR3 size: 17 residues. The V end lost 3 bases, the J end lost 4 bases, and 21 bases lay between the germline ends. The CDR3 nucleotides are TGTGCCAGCAGCTTTTTCCGAAGCCAGGGGAGAGGAGAGACCCAGTACTTC. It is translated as CASSFFRSQGRGETQYF.

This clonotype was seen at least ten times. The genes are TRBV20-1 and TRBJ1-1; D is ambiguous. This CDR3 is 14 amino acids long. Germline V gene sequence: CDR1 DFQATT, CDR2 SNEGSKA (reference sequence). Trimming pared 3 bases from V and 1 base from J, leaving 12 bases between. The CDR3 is CSASRLMANTEAFF. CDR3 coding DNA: TGCAGTGCTAGTAGGCTAATGGCGAACACTGAAGCTTTCTTT.

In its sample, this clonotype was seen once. As DNA, the CDR3 is TGTGCCACCAGCAGAGATAGACCATCTGAAGCTTTCTTT. Its protein product is CATSRDRPSEAFF. V usage is TRBV15 and J usage is TRBJ1-1; D is uncertain. Trimming cost V 0 bases and J 6 bases, with 8 bases left between them. Germline V lookup: CDR1 LNHNV, CDR2 YYDKDF (reference sequence). The CDR3 spans 13 residues.

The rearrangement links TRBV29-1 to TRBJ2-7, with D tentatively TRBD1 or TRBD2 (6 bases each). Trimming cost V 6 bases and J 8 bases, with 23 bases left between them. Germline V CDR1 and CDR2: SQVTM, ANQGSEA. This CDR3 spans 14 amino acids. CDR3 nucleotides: TGCAGCGTAGGTACCGGGCCGGGGGCCTTTAAGCAGTACTTC. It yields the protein CSVGTGPGAFKQYF.